The 24 T cell receptor beta chains below all came from one sample that was sequenced in a study of Ad26.COV2.S vaccination and SARS-CoV-2 variants. Sequencing was performed with immunoSEQ multiplex PCR; in TCRdb, only in-frame clones are kept and a portion is missing. The repertoire holds some 250,000 clones, with more than 75% as singletons. The treatment: 19 received Ad26.COV2.S at low or high dose, single or two shots; 5 received placebo; per-sample allocation not given. Samples came from day 63 after the first vaccine or placebo injection. The sequenced sample was peripheral blood, obtained in a trial of Ad26.COV2.S vaccine versus placebo. The receptors come from a person aged 18-65 years who received the Ad26.COV2.S COVID-19 vaccine or a placebo.

The chain carries TRBV9 and TRBJ1-4; D might be TRBD1 (6 bases). The V gene's germline CDR1 is SGDLS and CDR2 YYNGEE. Deletions cut 3 bases from V and 0 bases from J, with 15 bases between. The CDR3 contains 17 residues. As DNA, the CDR3 is TGTGCCAGCAGCGCCCTAGGGGGGACATCAACTAATGAAAAACTGTTTTTT. Protein: CASSALGGTSTNEKLFF.

V and J are TRBV19 and TRBJ1-4, with 7 bases matching TRBD1. The CDR3 covers 14 residues. Unmatched junction bases numbered 5, after V lost 4 bases and J lost 6 bases. Per the germline V gene, CDR1 is LNHDA and CDR2 is SQIVND (reference sequence). The CDR3 region has the DNA TGTGCCAGTAGTACCGGGACAGCCGATGAAAAACTGTTTTTT. It yields the protein CASSTGTADEKLFF. The whole variable domain, remainder taken from reference TRBV19 and TRBJ1-4, is DGGITQSPKYLFRKEGQNVTLSCEQNLNHDAMYWYRQDPGQGLRLIYYSQIVNDFQKGDIAEGYSVSREKKESFPLTVTSAQKNPTAFYLCASSTGTADEKLFFGSGTQLSVL.

The chain joins TRBV18 to TRBJ2-3, with 10 bases that match TRBD2. Per germline, CDR1 KGHSH and CDR2 LQKENI. The CDR3 extends over 17 amino acids. V gave up 3 bases and J gave up 2 bases; unmatched junction bases: 8. The DNA of the CDR3 is TGTGCCAGCTCACCCTTTCCAGCGGGAGGGATCACAGATACGCAGTATTTT. Its translation is CASSPFPAGGITDTQYF.

This chain links TRBV3-1 (or the pseudogene TRBV3-2) with TRBJ2-7; D is perhaps TRBD1 or TRBD2 (6 bases each). Trimming removed 1 base from V and 1 base from J, with 11 bases in between. Per germline, CDR1 LGHDT and CDR2 YNNKEL (reference sequence). CDR3 length equals 15 residues. CDR3 nucleotide sequence: TGTGCCAGCAGCCAAGCGGGGGCGCGGTCCTACGAGCAGTACTTC. Protein: CASSQAGARSYEQYF.

The chain employs TRBV10-1 and TRBJ2-7; D is unclear. This CDR3 has 12 residues. V lost 6 bases to trimming and J lost 7 bases, with 13 bases between them. The germline V gene encodes CDR1 WNHNN and CDR2 SYGVQD (reference sequence). CDR3 DNA sequence: TGCGCCAGCAGCCATGGGGATAAGGAGCAGTACTTC. It specifies CASSHGDKEQYF.

The rearrangement links TRBV7-2 to TRBJ2-5; 7 nucleotides align to TRBD1. Germline CDR1 and CDR2: SGHTA and FQGNSA. The CDR3 length is 14 residues. With V trimmed by 5 bases and J by 5 bases, 8 bases remained unmatched. DNA for the CDR3: TGTGCCAGCAGCCTAGGGGGCGCCTGGGAGACCCAGTACTTC. It codes for CASSLGGAWETQYF. Full variable domain (missing parts from reference TRBV7-2 and TRBJ2-5): GAGVSQSPSNKVTEKGKDVELRCDPISGHTALYWYRQSLGQGLEFLIYFQGNSAPDKSGLPSDRFSAERTGGSVSTLTIQRTQQEDSAVYLCASSLGGAWETQYFGPGTRLLVL.

J is TRBJ2-5 and V is TRBV21-1; TRBD2, as called in the table, went unchecked against the DNA. TRBV21-1 is tagged as a pseudogene. The CDR3 sequence is 15 residues long. The CDR3 bases are TGTGCCAGCAGCAAAGCAGGCGGGGGCGGCGAGACCCAGTACTTC. Its translation: CASSKAGGGGETQYF.

The gene calls are TRBV24-1 and TRBJ1-2; 7 bases are a match to TRBD1. V was pared by 4 bases and J by 5 bases, with 6 bases of the junction left unmatched. Germline loops: CDR1 KGHDR, CDR2 SFDVKD. This CDR3 is built from 14 residues. This CDR3 is CATSETTTGYGYTF. DNA of the CDR3: TGTGCCACCAGTGAAACAACGACAGGGTATGGCTACACCTTC.

V and J are TRBV30 and TRBJ1-1; TRBD1 might be the D (5 bases). Trimming shortened V by 5 bases and J by 7 bases, and 11 bases separated the two germline ends. This CDR3 has 11 amino acids. Germline V gene sequence: CDR1 GTSNPN, CDR2 SVGIG (reference sequence). CDR3 in amino acids: CAWRRGLEAFF. CDR3 DNA: TGTGCCTGGCGCCGGGGACTTGAAGCTTTCTTT.

The V call is TRBV9, the J call TRBJ1-2, with 11 bases lining up with TRBD1. Germline V CDR1 and CDR2: SGDLS, YYNGEE. This CDR3 has 15 amino acids. V was pared by 3 bases and J by 4 bases, with 5 bases of the junction left unmatched. The CDR3 DNA is TGTGCCAGCAGCGCCGGGACAGGGGGTACCTATGGCTACACCTTC. It encodes CASSAGTGGTYGYTF.

The J gene is TRBJ1-5, the V gene TRBV2; 9 bases agree with TRBD1. The V gene end was trimmed by 5 bases and the J gene end by 2 bases; junction bases not matched to a gene: 4. This CDR3 is 15 amino acids long. Germline loops: CDR1 SNHLY, CDR2 FYNNEI. The CDR3 sequence is CASSRTGVGNQPQHF. The CDR3 nucleotides read TGTGCCAGCAGTCGGACAGGGGTCGGCAATCAGCCCCAGCATTTT.

This clone was found a few times. The rearrangement links TRBV9 to TRBJ1-1; D not resolved. Deletions cut 5 bases from V and 5 bases from J, with 13 bases between. CDR1 is SGDLS and CDR2 is YYNGEE in the germline V gene. This CDR3 region has 13 residues. CDR3 amino acids: CASSVGGETEAFF. The CDR3 region has the DNA TGTGCCAGCAGTGTGGGTGGTGAGACTGAAGCTTTCTTT.

The rearrangement links TRBV18 to TRBJ2-5; 8 bases match TRBD1. The CDR3 totals 21 residues. Germline V gives CDR1 KGHSH, CDR2 LQKENI. V dropped 4 bases and J dropped 0; count of bases not matched to a gene: 22. The CDR3 DNA reads TGTGCCAGCTCACAACGGACAGGGCCGAGGCTGGCGGGGACGAACCAAGAGACCCAGTACTTC. Residues: CASSQRTGPRLAGTNQETQYF.

V usage is TRBV4-3 and J usage is TRBJ2-1; TRBD2 agrees at 8 bases. Germline CDR1 is LGHNA and CDR2 is YSLEER. This CDR3 spans 14 amino acids. The ends lost 0 bases at V and 12 bases at J; junction bases unmatched: 7. Written as DNA, the CDR3 is TGCGCCAGCAGCCAAGATGCCGGGGGGGGATGGCAGTTCTTC. Residues: CASSQDAGGGWQFF.

V and J are TRBV19 and TRBJ2-1, with 10 bases that match TRBD2. Trimming cost V 1 base and J 8 bases; bases outside gene matches: 5. CDR3 length: 15 amino acids. Germline CDR1 is LNHDA and CDR2 is SQIVND (reference sequence). DNA for the CDR3: TGTGCCAGTAGTATAGTGGCTAGCGGGAGCGATGAGCAGTTCTTC. This encodes CASSIVASGSDEQFF.

The gene calls are TRBV6-5 and TRBJ2-5, with unresolved D. The CDR3 length is 11 residues. Per the germline V gene, CDR1 is MNHEY and CDR2 is SVGAGI. V was cut by 4 bases and J by 1 base, with 1 base left in between. For the CDR3, the DNA is TGTGCCAGCAGTTCCCAAGAGACCCAGTACTTC. Amino acid sequence: CASSSQETQYF.

The V and J genes are TRBV9 and TRBJ2-1; 8 bases fit TRBD2. Germline-derived CDR1 and CDR2 are SGDLS and YYNGEE. V was clipped by 4 bases and J by 8 bases; unmatched bases: 2. The CDR3 is made up of 12 amino acids. Written as DNA, the CDR3 is TGTGCCAGCAGCCCGGGACTAGATGAGCAGTTCTTC. Translated: CASSPGLDEQFF.

There are a few counts of this clone. The rearrangement joins TRBV11-2 to TRBJ2-1; D unresolved. The V end was cut by 3 bases, the J end by 9 bases, with 12 bases between. CDR1 and CDR2 from the germline V gene are SGHAT and FQNNGV. The CDR3 totals 13 residues. The CDR3 loop is CASSFVSAGEQFF. CDR3 in DNA: TGTGCCAGCAGCTTTGTATCAGCAGGTGAGCAGTTCTTC.

The chain combines TRBV7-9 with TRBJ1-5; TRBD1 matches at 9 bases. Germline V CDR1 and CDR2: SEHNR, FQNEAQ (reference sequence). The J segment lost 5 bases and the V segment lost 4 bases, leaving 15 bases of the junction unmatched. There are 18 residues in the CDR3. In nucleotides, the CDR3 is TGTGCCAGCAGCTCCCACCCGGCCGGGACAGGGAAGGATCAGCCCCAGCATTTT. Amino acid sequence: CASSSHPAGTGKDQPQHF.

This chain joins TRBV5-5 and TRBJ2-1; D is perhaps TRBD1 (6 bases). Trimming stripped 4 bases from V and 0 bases from J, with 14 bases between. This CDR3 has 16 residues. Germline V lookup: CDR1 SGHKS, CDR2 YYEKEE (reference sequence). The CDR3, as DNA: TGTGCCAGCAGCCCCAGGGGTATAAGCTCCTACAATGAGCAGTTCTTC. This sequence encodes CASSPRGISSYNEQFF.

This clone occurred a few times. The V call is TRBV5-1, the J call TRBJ2-7, with 14 bases lining up with TRBD2. The CDR3 is 14 amino acids. Per the germline V gene, CDR1 is SGHRS and CDR2 is YFSETQ. V lost 6 bases, J lost 5 bases, and 4 bases stayed unmatched. CDR3 DNA sequence: TGCGCCAGCAATAAGGGACTAGCGGGAGACGAGCAGTACTTC. Translated, it gives CASNKGLAGDEQYF.

The gene calls are TRBV5-5 and TRBJ1-1; 11 bases match TRBD1. Trimming took 4 bases from V and 4 from J; bases not matched to a gene: 15. Germline V lookup: CDR1 SGHKS, CDR2 YYEKEE (reference sequence). This CDR3 is built from 18 residues. The CDR3 loop reads CASSRGRRRDRGVTEAFF. The CDR3 coding sequence is TGTGCCAGCAGCCGGGGGCGTCGCCGGGACAGGGGGGTCACTGAAGCTTTCTTT.

The chain carries TRBV9 and TRBJ1-4, with a tentative D call TRBD1 (5 bases). Germline CDR1 is SGDLS and CDR2 is YYNGEE. Trimming pared 0 bases from V and 8 bases from J, leaving 8 bases between. This CDR3 has 13 residues. CDR3 nucleotide sequence: TGTGCCAGCAGCGTAGGGACACAGGAAAAACTGTTTTTT. This gives the protein CASSVGTQEKLFF. Filled out from reference TRBV9 and TRBJ1-4, the complete variable domain reads DSGVTQTPKHLITATGQRVTLRCSPRSGDLSVYWYQQSLDQGLQFLIQYYNGEERAKGNILERFSAQQFPDLHSELNLSSLELGDSALYFCASSVGTQEKLFFGSGTQLSVL.

In its sample, this clone was seen once. The genes are TRBV2 and TRBJ2-7, with 8 bases fitting TRBD2. Germline V gene sequence: CDR1 SNHLY, CDR2 FYNNEI. CDR3 size: 14 residues. V lost 3 bases to trimming and J lost 3 bases; unmatched junction nucleotides: 4. CDR3 protein: CASSDQLAVYEQYF. The CDR3 DNA is TGTGCCAGCAGTGACCAACTAGCGGTCTACGAGCAGTACTTC.